This TCR beta chain was sequenced during a study of blood T cell repertoires in COVID-19 (dated by TCRdb to 2020 to 2022). In the study overall: Samples covering the acute and convalescent phases of COVID-19 were provided by collaborators in the United States, Italy and Spain. The material from the prospective study consisted of cDNA or gDNA derived from T cells, B-cell-depleted T cells, or PBMCs. The dataset comprised deeply sampled blood TCRbeta repertoires from subjects exposed to, actively infected with, or recovered from COVID-19. A freely available public database, intended as a resource for researchers studying the immune response to SARS-CoV-2, is where the repertoires were released. Samples were obtained from the ongoing ImmuneRACE study (first 160 participants) and from over 1,000 subjects provided by 6 global collaborators. Nearly every sample came with metadata listing a de-identified subject ID, COVID-19 status, age in years and sex. Where available, HLA class I and class II types were obtained from metadata supplied by the sample provider rather than from assay-based typing.

In regard to this clone: Its target antigen remains unknown. There are no base qualities to consult, and no much larger clone falls within one base.

Including the terminal cysteine and phenylalanine, the CDR3 comprises 15 residues. Just CDR3 DNA is preserved here, 45 bases in frame from base 1. Sequences LGHNA (CDR1) and YNFKEQ (CDR2) are obtained from the germline V gene. Here V drops 4 bases and J drops 5 bases, and the junction holds 7 bases not matched to any gene. The collaborating institutions used their own protocols to collect whole blood in K2EDTA tubes. For TCRbeta analysis, collaborator samples were shipped as frozen whole blood, as isolated PBMCs, or as DNA extracted from either sample type. TCRbeta CDR3 regions were amplified from genomic DNA by means of the immunoSEQ Assay, a bias-controlled multiplex PCR. The study's processing was this. The number of nucleated cells in each sample was estimated by amplification of reference gene primers within the assay. Sequence reads were collapsed and filtered to measure the absolute abundance of every unique TCRbeta CDR3 rearrangement. For each sample, productive Simpson clonality was calculated as the square root of Simpson's diversity index over productive rearrangements. TCRdb re-hosts the immuneACCESS table, in-frame sequences only. Its copies lack some clones; in the studies checked, an unresolved V gene accounts for under half of them, and the cause for the rest is not known. The V and J calls and clone size were taken over from that table, and D and trimming were inferred from the DNA. The sample contains some 130,000 clones, over 85% of them found a single time. The ten top clones hold 3% to 4% of the sample.

On the study overall, not on this receptor specifically: The quantity of clinical and demographic metadata differed by source and by participant and was supplied without curation.

The sequence is built from TRBV4-2 and TRBJ2-1; 8 central bases correspond to TRBD2. This TCR came from a man between 50 and 59 years old with active COVID-19. Sample: peripheral blood. The CDR3: CASSLQRERHNEQFF. The DNA sequence reads TGTGCCAGCAGCCTCCAGCGGGAGCGACACAATGAGCAGTTCTTC.